These 10 T cell receptor beta chains were sequenced from one sample in a study of blood T cell repertoires in COVID-19. Some clones are missing from TCRdb's copy, which holds only in-frame ones; the method was immunoSEQ multiplex PCR. The data contain roughly 250,000 clones, approximately 90% of them singletons. The sample consisted of PBMCs or T cells enriched from blood (not recorded which). These receptors all come from a woman aged 25 to 45 with acute COVID-19.

The rearrangement links TRBV12-3 or TRBV12-4 to TRBJ2-7; a possible D gene is TRBD1 (6 bases). The CDR3 totals 13 residues. The V gene lost 7 bases and the J gene lost 7 bases, with 17 bases spanning the gap. The CDR3 is CASTPNRAREQYF. CDR3 in DNA: TGTGCCAGCACTCCCAACAGGGCTCGGGAGCAGTACTTC.

The sample holds one count of this clone. The J gene is TRBJ2-7, the V gene TRBV5-6; 7 positions match TRBD1. Germline assignment: CDR1 SGHDT and CDR2 YYEEEE. The CDR3 extends over 13 amino acids. V shed 0 bases, J shed 3 bases, and the junction held 0 bases outside the gene matches. CDR3 sequence (DNA): TGTGCCAGCAGCTTGGACAGGGGCTACGAGCAGTACTTC. It encodes CASSLDRGYEQYF.

This clone came up once. The chain combines TRBV19 with TRBJ1-4; the D gene is possibly TRBD1 (6 bases). The V end lost 6 bases, the J end lost 8 bases, and 19 bases lay between the germline ends. The CDR3 runs to 15 residues. CDR1 and CDR2 from the germline V gene are LNHDA and SQIVND (reference sequence). CDR3 coding DNA: TGTGCCAGTAGGCGGACCGAGGGGGGGGGCGAAAAACTGTTTTTT. The encoded protein is CASRRTEGGGEKLFF.

The V call is TRBV11-3, the J call TRBJ2-1, with 7 bases matching TRBD2. The germline CDR1 and CDR2 sequences are SGHNT and YENEEA. The V and J ends lost 1 base and 8 bases, in that order; junction bases with no gene match: 14. The CDR3 contains 17 residues. The CDR3 DNA reads as TGTGCCAGCAGCTTAGGGACCCGGGGGGAGATAGTCGATGAGCAGTTCTTC. It translates to CASSLGTRGEIVDEQFF.

This clone has just one count. This chain uses TRBV5-1 with TRBJ2-7, with 7 bases matching TRBD1. This CDR3 has 14 amino acids. V lost 3 bases, J lost 0 bases, and 3 bases stayed unmatched. Per the germline V gene, CDR1 is SGHRS and CDR2 is YFSETQ. CDR3 in DNA: TGCGCCAGCAGCTCTGACAGGGTCTCCTACGAGCAGTACTTC. Its protein product is CASSSDRVSYEQYF.

This chain joins TRBV5-4 and TRBJ1-2, with 7 bases lining up with TRBD1. Per germline, CDR1 SGHNT and CDR2 YYREEE (reference sequence). This CDR3 has 18 amino acids. J was trimmed by 4 bases and V by 4 bases; bases with no gene match: 19. The CDR3 sequence is CASSGSPGTVPVGYGYTF. The CDR3 nucleotides read TGTGCCAGCAGCGGGAGTCCCGGGACAGTTCCAGTGGGCTATGGCTACACCTTC.

CDR3 sequence (DNA): TGCGCCAGCAGCCCGCTAGCGGGGGGTAATTATGAGCAGTTCTTC. As protein: CASSPLAGGNYEQFF. This chain joins TRBV4-3 and TRBJ2-1, with 11 bases that match TRBD2. Germline V CDR1 and CDR2: LGHNA, YSLEER. The CDR3 is 15 residues long. V dropped 4 bases and J dropped 8; count of bases not matched to a gene: 7.

V usage is TRBV4-1 and J usage is TRBJ2-5; no clear D gene. The V and J ends lost 6 bases and 5 bases respectively, with 7 bases between them. Germline assignment: CDR1 MGHRA and CDR2 YSYEKL. The CDR3 runs 11 residues. Here the CDR3 reads CASSSRETQYF. DNA of the CDR3: TGCGCCAGCAGTTCGAGGGAGACCCAGTACTTC.

The V and J genes are TRBV29-1 and TRBJ1-2; 8 bases align to TRBD1. V lost 7 bases, J lost 5 bases, and 9 bases stayed unmatched. Germline V gene sequence: CDR1 SQVTM, CDR2 ANQGSEA. CDR3 length: 13 residues. This chain's CDR3 is CSAMTGALYGYTF. CDR3 nucleotides: TGCAGCGCCATGACAGGGGCCTTGTATGGCTACACCTTC.

J is TRBJ1-6 and V is TRBV6-5; D call uncertain. Between the trimmed V and J ends, which lost 7 bases and 7 bases, there was a span of 17 bases. Germline-derived CDR1 and CDR2 are MNHEY and SVGAGI. The CDR3 runs to 15 residues. Here the CDR3 reads CASNRGRVRNSPLHF. The CDR3 bases are TGTGCCAGCAACCGGGGAAGGGTCAGGAATTCACCCCTCCACTTT.